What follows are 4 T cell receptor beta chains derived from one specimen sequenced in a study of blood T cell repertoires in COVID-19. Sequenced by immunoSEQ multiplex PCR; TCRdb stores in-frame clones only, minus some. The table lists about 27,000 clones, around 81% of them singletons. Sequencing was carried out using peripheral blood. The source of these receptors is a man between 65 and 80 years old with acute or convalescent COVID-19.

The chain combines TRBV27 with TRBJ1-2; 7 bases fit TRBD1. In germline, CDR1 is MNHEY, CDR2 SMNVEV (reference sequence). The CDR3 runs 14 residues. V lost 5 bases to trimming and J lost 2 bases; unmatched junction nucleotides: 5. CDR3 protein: CASSAGQLNYGYTF. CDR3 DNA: TGTGCCAGCAGTGCGGGACAGCTCAACTATGGCTACACCTTC.

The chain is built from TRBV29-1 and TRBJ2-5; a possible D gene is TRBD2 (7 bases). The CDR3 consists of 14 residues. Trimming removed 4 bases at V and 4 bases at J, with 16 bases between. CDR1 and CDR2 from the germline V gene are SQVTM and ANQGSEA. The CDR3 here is CSVGVGGARETQYF. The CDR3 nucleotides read TGCAGCGTTGGGGTTGGGGGGGCGCGAGAGACCCAGTACTTC.

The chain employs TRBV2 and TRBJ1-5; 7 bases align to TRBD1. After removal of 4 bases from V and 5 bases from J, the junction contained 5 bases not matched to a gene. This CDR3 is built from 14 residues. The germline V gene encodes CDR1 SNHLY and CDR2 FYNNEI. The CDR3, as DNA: TGTGCCAGCAGTGGAGACAGGGACTATCAGCCCCAGCATTTT. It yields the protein CASSGDRDYQPQHF.

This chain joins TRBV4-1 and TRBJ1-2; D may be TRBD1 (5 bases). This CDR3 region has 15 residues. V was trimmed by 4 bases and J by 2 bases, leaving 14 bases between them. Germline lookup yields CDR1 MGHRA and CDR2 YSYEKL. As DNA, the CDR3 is TGCGCCAGCAGCCGAAGTGACAGCCAAAACTATGGCTACACCTTC. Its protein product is CASSRSDSQNYGYTF.